This entry lists 26 T cell receptor beta chains sequenced from one sample in a study of human T cells and chemical hapten exposure (dated by TCRdb to about 2021). The sample's time point label, in plain terms: patch test 1, 2 weeks after DPC sensitization. Interpreted using the paper, the treatment or condition label stands for: therapeutic diphenylcyclopropenone sensitization with weekly scalp DPC. Library preparation used RACE. Sequencing was carried out with a NextSeq 500. The public reads were reanalyzed by TCRdb: fastp trimming at Q25, MiXCR alignment, in-frame beta chains only. Identical CDR3 proteins give one entry, which carries the most common genes and DNA. Across this sample there are around 50,000 distinct CDR3 sequences, with about a tenth seen only once. The ten largest clones represent less than 5% of the sample. This specimen consisted of whole blood, obtained in connection with sensitization to the hapten diphenylcyclopropenone (DPC). These receptors came from a woman aged 45-65 years with alopecia areata. Some clones in this sample may be carry-over from other donors' samples.

The CDR3 is CASSLVSGGVTGELFF. In DNA, the CDR3 is TGCGCCAGCAGCTTGGTGAGCGGCGGGGTGACCGGGGAGCTGTTTTTT. V usage is TRBV5-1 and J usage is TRBJ2-2; tentative D call: TRBD2 (6 bases). Germline V gives CDR1 SGHRS, CDR2 YFSETQ. This CDR3 contains 16 residues. The ends were cut back, 0 bases at V and 5 bases at J, with 14 bases in the middle.

At least ten counts were recorded for this clonotype. The chain joins TRBV7-9 to TRBJ2-7; TRBD2 matches 7 bases. This CDR3 spans 17 amino acids. The junction had 11 bases not matched to a gene; V was cut back by 3 bases and J by 0 bases. The germline V gene has CDR1 SEHNR and CDR2 FQNEAQ (reference sequence). In DNA form, the CDR3 reads TGTGCCAGCAGCTTCGGGCTGGGGGGGTTTGACTCCTACGAGCAGTACTTC. Its translation is CASSFGLGGFDSYEQYF.

CDR3 nucleotides: TGTGCCTGCGGACAGGGCCTGAGCACCGGGGAGCTGTTTTTT. Its translation is CACGQGLSTGELFF. This chain uses TRBV30 with TRBJ2-2, with 8 bases matching TRBD1. The CDR3 spans 14 residues. Germline CDR1 is GTSNPN and CDR2 is SVGIG (reference sequence). The V gene end was trimmed by 6 bases and the J gene end by 4 bases; junction bases not matched to a gene: 7.

The chain combines TRBV4-1 with TRBJ1-4, with D maybe TRBD1 (5 bases). The V gene's germline CDR1 is MGHRA and CDR2 YSYEKL. V lost 4 bases and J 0 bases, leaving 9 bases between the germline ends. This CDR3 comprises 15 residues. CDR3 sequence reads: CASSRSTATNEKLFF. Written as DNA, the CDR3 is TGCGCCAGCAGCCGATCGACAGCAACTAATGAAAAACTGTTTTTT.

This clonotype was detected ten times or more. V usage is TRBV2 and J usage is TRBJ1-5, with 7 bases lining up with TRBD1. The trim removed 6 bases at V and 5 bases at J, leaving 10 bases unmatched. This CDR3 has 15 residues. From germline, CDR1 is SNHLY and CDR2 FYNNEI. For the CDR3, the DNA is TGTGCCAGCAGGAAGGACAGGAGGGAGGATCAGCCCCAGCATTTT. It translates to CASRKDRREDQPQHF.

The gene calls are TRBV7-2 and TRBJ1-5, with a possible D match to TRBD1 (6 bases). The CDR3 runs 12 residues. Deletions cut 5 bases from V and 5 bases from J, with 7 bases between. Germline V CDR1 and CDR2: SGHTA, FQGNSA. The CDR3 sequence: CASSRTDQPQHF. The CDR3 DNA reads as TGTGCCAGCAGCCGGACAGATCAGCCCCAGCATTTT.

A few counts support this clonotype. The rearrangement uses TRBV19 and TRBJ1-5; 11 bases agree with TRBD1. The ends lost 7 bases at V and 2 bases at J; junction bases unmatched: 7. The CDR3 runs to 16 residues. Per the germline V gene, CDR1 is LNHDA and CDR2 is SQIVND (reference sequence). The CDR3 sequence is CASMRTGGAGNQPQHF. The DNA for the CDR3 is TGTGCCAGTATGAGGACAGGGGGCGCGGGCAATCAGCCCCAGCATTTT.

This clonotype was counted at least ten times. The chain recombines TRBV29-1 with TRBJ2-3, with D hard to call. CDR3 size: 12 residues. Trimming shortened V by 4 bases and J by 2 bases, and 7 bases separated the two germline ends. Germline V lookup: CDR1 SQVTM, CDR2 ANQGSEA. CDR3 DNA: TGCAGCGTTGGGCTCAACACAGATACGCAGTATTTT. Its protein is CSVGLNTDTQYF.

This sequence joins TRBV28 and TRBJ1-4; 9 positions agree with TRBD1. The CDR3 totals 14 residues. The junction had 2 bases not matched to a gene; V was cut back by 6 bases and J by 3 bases. CDR1 MDHEN and CDR2 SYDVKM come from the germline V gene. The CDR3 coding sequence is TGTGCCAGCAGAAGGGACAGGGCTAATGAAAAACTGTTTTTT. Amino acid sequence: CASRRDRANEKLFF.

This clonotype was detected ten times or more. J is TRBJ2-1 and V is TRBV12-3 or TRBV12-4; maybe TRBD2 (6 bases). The CDR3 is made up of 15 amino acids. Trimming left V 3 bases short and J 9 bases short, with 18 bases between. Here the CDR3 reads CASSLVSGRRGEQFF. Here the CDR3 DNA reads TGTGCCAGCAGTTTGGTCTCCGGGAGAAGGGGTGAGCAGTTCTTC.

This clonotype was recorded at least ten times. This chain connects TRBV20-1 to TRBJ2-5; TRBD2 matches at 7 bases. This CDR3 spans 13 amino acids. CDR1 and CDR2 (germline): DFQATT, SNEGSKA (reference sequence). The DNA of the CDR3 is TGCAGCACCTCACCTAGCGGCACAGAGACCCAGTACTTC. Translated, it gives CSTSPSGTETQYF.

This clonotype was detected many times. The chain combines TRBV2 with TRBJ2-6; D is uncertain. Germline values: CDR1 SNHLY, CDR2 FYNNEI. The CDR3 extends over 16 amino acids. V was shortened by 7 bases and J by 3 bases, with 16 bases between the two germline ends. CDR3 DNA sequence: TGTGCCAGCAATCAACCCCTCGGTGATGGGGCCAACGTCCTGACTTTC. Residues: CASNQPLGDGANVLTF. Full variable domain (missing parts from reference TRBV2 and TRBJ2-6): EPEVTQTPSHQVTQMGQEVILRCVPISNHLYFYWYRQILGQKVEFLVSFYNNEISEKSEIFDDQFSVERPDGSNFTLKIRSTKLEDSAMYFCASNQPLGDGANVLTFGAGSRLTVL.

This clonotype was seen repeatedly, ten times or more. The gene calls are TRBV7-2 and TRBJ1-4, with D possibly matching TRBD1 (6 bases). The CDR3 sequence is 15 residues long. V lost 1 base, J lost 6 bases, and 12 bases lay in between. Germline V gene sequence: CDR1 SGHTA, CDR2 FQGNSA. The CDR3 DNA follows: TGTGCCAGCAGCTTAGGAGCGGGGGCGTATGAAAAACTGTTTTTT. Residues: CASSLGAGAYEKLFF.

The rearrangement uses TRBV28 and TRBJ1-3; perhaps TRBD1 as D (6 bases). Trimming removed 10 bases at V and 0 bases at J, with 13 bases between. The CDR3 extends over 14 amino acids. Germline V gives CDR1 MDHEN, CDR2 SYDVKM. In nucleotides, the CDR3 is TGTGCCATCCAAGGGGGAAACTCTGGAAACACCATATATTTT. Translated, it gives CAIQGGNSGNTIYF.

This clonotype was picked up many times. The V call is TRBV11-2, the J call TRBJ2-1; 9 bases line up with TRBD1. This CDR3 has 16 residues. Trimming cost V 4 bases and J 3 bases; bases outside gene matches: 7. The V gene's germline CDR1 is SGHAT and CDR2 FQNNGV. Written as DNA, the CDR3 is TGTGCCAGCAGCTCGTACCGGGACAGGGACTACAATGAGCAGTTCTTC. It codes for CASSSYRDRDYNEQFF.

This chain links TRBV6-2 or TRBV6-3 with TRBJ2-7, with 8 bases fitting TRBD2. The CDR3 consists of 13 residues. Trimming cost V 7 bases and J 2 bases; bases outside gene matches: 4. The V gene's germline CDR1 is MNHEY and CDR2 SVGEGT. The CDR3, as DNA: TGTGCCAGCAATAGCGGGGAGACCTACGAGCAGTACTTC. It specifies CASNSGETYEQYF.

Only a few counts were recorded for this clonotype. The rearrangement joins TRBV5-5 to TRBJ2-1; the match to TRBD2 covers 15 bases. The CDR3 runs to 16 residues. CDR1 SGHKS and CDR2 YYEKEE come from the germline V gene (reference sequence). After removal of 3 bases from V and 3 bases from J, the junction contained 1 base not matched to a gene. The CDR3, as DNA: TGTGCCAGCAGCTCGGGACTAGCGGGAGGCTACAATGAGCAGTTCTTC. As protein: CASSSGLAGGYNEQFF.

This clonotype has just a few counts. The chain employs TRBV25-1 and TRBJ1-5, with 9 bases lining up with TRBD1. This CDR3 comprises 14 residues. The V gene's germline CDR1 is MGHDK and CDR2 SYGVNS. After removal of 8 bases from V and 5 bases from J, the junction contained 7 bases not matched to a gene. Here the CDR3 DNA reads TGTGCCAGCCGCGGGACAGGGAGAGATCAGCCCCAGCATTTT. It is translated as CASRGTGRDQPQHF.

This clonotype has only a few counts. CDR3 sequence reads: CASVDRDGNQPQHF. DNA for the CDR3: TGTGCCAGCGTTGACAGGGACGGGAATCAGCCCCAGCATTTT. V gene TRBV2 combines with J gene TRBJ1-5; 7 nucleotides align to TRBD1. V dropped 8 bases and J dropped 4; count of bases not matched to a gene: 8. The germline CDR1 and CDR2 sequences are SNHLY and FYNNEI. This CDR3 is 14 amino acids long. Variable domain in full (rest from reference TRBV2 and TRBJ1-5): EPEVTQTPSHQVTQMGQEVILRCVPISNHLYFYWYRQILGQKVEFLVSFYNNEISEKSEIFDDQFSVERPDGSNFTLKIRSTKLEDSAMYFCASVDRDGNQPQHFGDGTRLSIL.

The chain couples TRBV4-2 to TRBJ2-3; D is undetermined. This CDR3 contains 15 residues. V gave up 5 bases and J gave up 0 bases, with 12 bases separating them. Germline CDR1 reads LGHNA; CDR2 reads YNFKEQ. CDR3 loop: CASSDRLDSTDTQYF. In nucleotides, the CDR3 is TGTGCCAGCAGCGATCGACTGGATAGCACAGATACGCAGTATTTT.

This clonotype was counted at least ten times. This chain links TRBV2 with TRBJ2-6; maybe TRBD2 (5 bases). In germline, CDR1 is SNHLY, CDR2 FYNNEI. The CDR3 extends over 15 amino acids. Trimming shortened V by 6 bases and J by 0 bases, and 9 bases separated the two germline ends. Here the CDR3 reads CASSSRASGANVLTF. In DNA form, the CDR3 reads TGTGCCAGCAGCTCGCGGGCCTCTGGGGCCAACGTCCTGACTTTC.

The chain couples TRBV27 to TRBJ2-7; 7 positions match TRBD2. The V gene end was trimmed by 0 bases and the J gene end by 3 bases; junction bases not matched to a gene: 8. The CDR3 runs to 16 residues. CDR1 MNHEY and CDR2 SMNVEV come from the germline V gene (reference sequence). CDR3 amino acids: CASSLSRLAVLYEQYF. DNA of the CDR3: TGTGCCAGCAGTTTATCGCGCCTAGCGGTCCTCTACGAGCAGTACTTC.

This clonotype was seen at least ten times. The genes are TRBV6-1 and TRBJ1-1, with D maybe TRBD1 (6 bases). V lost 7 bases, J lost 0 bases, and 15 bases lay in between. Germline lookup yields CDR1 MNHNS and CDR2 SASEGT. CDR3 length equals 15 residues. CDR3 DNA: TGTGCCAGCACATGGGGGCAGGGGATGAACACTGAAGCTTTCTTT. This codes for CASTWGQGMNTEAFF.

Ten or more counts support this clonotype. The V call is TRBV12-3 or TRBV12-4, the J call TRBJ1-4; weak D call: TRBD1 (6 bases). The V and J ends lost 3 bases and 7 bases respectively, with 15 bases between them. The CDR3 is 15 amino acids. CDR3 nucleotide sequence: TGTGCCAGCAGTTTCCGAACAGGGAGGGGTGAAAAACTGTTTTTT. Its translation is CASSFRTGRGEKLFF.

This clonotype has only a few counts. The chain's CDR3 is CSAPMGSGTDTQYF. The CDR3 nucleotides read TGCAGTGCTCCGATGGGATCGGGCACAGATACGCAGTATTTT. V is TRBV20-1 and J is TRBJ2-3; the D is unclear. V was pared by 5 bases and J by 1 base, with 13 bases between. Germline assignment: CDR1 DFQATT and CDR2 SNEGSKA (reference sequence). The CDR3 consists of 14 residues.

The V and J genes are TRBV11-2 and TRBJ2-2, with 8 bases identical to TRBD2. This CDR3 spans 14 amino acids. Germline CDR1 SGHAT, CDR2 FQNNGV. The ends lost 7 bases at V and 1 base at J; junction bases unmatched: 2. The CDR3 sequence: CASTGTRNTGELFF. The CDR3 DNA is TGTGCCAGCACCGGGACTAGGAACACCGGGGAGCTGTTTTTT.